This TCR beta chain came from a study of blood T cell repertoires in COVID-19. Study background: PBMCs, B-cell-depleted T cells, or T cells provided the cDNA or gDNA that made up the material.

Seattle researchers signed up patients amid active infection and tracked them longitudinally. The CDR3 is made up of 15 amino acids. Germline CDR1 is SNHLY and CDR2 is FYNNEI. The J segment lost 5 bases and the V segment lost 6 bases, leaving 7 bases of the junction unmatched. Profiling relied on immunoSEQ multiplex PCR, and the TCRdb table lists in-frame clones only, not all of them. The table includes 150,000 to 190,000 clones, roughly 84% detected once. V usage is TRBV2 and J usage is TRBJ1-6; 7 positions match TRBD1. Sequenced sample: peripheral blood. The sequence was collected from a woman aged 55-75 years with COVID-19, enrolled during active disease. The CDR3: CASSQDRVDNSPLHF. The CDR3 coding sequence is TGTGCCAGCAGCCAAGACAGGGTGGATAATTCACCCCTCCACTTT.